A selection of T cell receptor beta chains follows, all from one sample in a study of CD8 T cells in Susac syndrome. Each CDR3 protein is one row after TCRdb ran MiXCR on the immunoSEQ multiplex PCR reads. The table lists over 150,000 distinct CDR3 sequences, 85% to 95% of them singletons. Specimen: CD4+ T cells from PBMCs. The receptors were sampled from a human donor with Susac syndrome. The CDR3 runs from the conserved cysteine through the conserved F or W. D genes are given only for firm matches. Expanded clones are given a class, and other clones once, few, many or no size at all.

d_call	clone_size	v_call	j_call	cdr3_nt	cdr3_aa
.	.	TRBV6-4	TRBJ1-5	TGTGCCAGCAGTGACGCGGCCCGGTACGTGTTCAATCAGCCCCAGCATTTT	CASSDAARYVFNQPQHF
TRBD1	.	TRBV7-9	TRBJ2-7	TGTGCCAGCAGCCCACAAGCAGGGGGCGGAGAGCAGTACTTC	CASSPQAGGGEQYF
TRBD2	.	TRBV7-8	TRBJ2-3	TGTGCCAGCAGCTTAGTGGTGCTAGCGGGAGATACGCAGTATTTT	CASSLVVLAGDTQYF
TRBD1	.	TRBV7-9	TRBJ2-7	TGTGCCAGCAGACGGACAGGTGGCCACGAGCAGTACTTC	CASRRTGGHEQYF
.	.	TRBV11-2	TRBJ2-4	TGTGCCAGCATATCTGAGGGTCGGAACATTCAGTACTTC	CASISEGRNIQYF
TRBD1	.	TRBV12-3/TRBV12-4	TRBJ1-2	TGTGCCAGCAGAGCAGCCGGGACAGGTGGTGGCTACACCTTC	CASRAAGTGGGYTF
.	.	TRBV6-2/TRBV6-3	TRBJ1-2	TGTGCCAGCACACAGACAGGTTATGGCTACACCTTC	CASTQTGYGYTF
.	.	TRBV29-1	TRBJ1-5	TGCAGTGTTGCGGGCAGGGTAAATCAGCCCCAGCATTTT	CSVAGRVNQPQHF
.	.	TRBV18	TRBJ1-1	TGTGCCAGCTCCCGAGGGGTAAACACTGAAGCTTTCTTT	CASSRGVNTEAFF
.	once	TRBV7-2	TRBJ2-1	TGTGCCAGCAGCTTATGGGACTACAATGAGCAGTTCTTC	CASSLWDYNEQFF
TRBD1	.	TRBV5-6	TRBJ2-7	TGTGCCAGCAGCAAGGACAGGGACTACGAGCAGTACTTC	CASSKDRDYEQYF
TRBD2	.	TRBV5-1	TRBJ2-5	TGCGCCAGCAGCAGGGGGACTAGCGGGGGTCAAGAGACCCAGTACTTC	CASSRGTSGGQETQYF
.	once	TRBV12-3/TRBV12-4	TRBJ2-6	TGTGCCAGCAGTTTGGGTCCCGGGGGCGGTCCTGGGGCCAACGTCCTGACTTTC	CASSLGPGGGPGANVLTF
.	.	TRBV25-1	TRBJ2-3	TGTGCCAGCAGTGAGGGCGCAGATACGCAGTATTTT	CASSEGADTQYF
.	.	TRBV30	TRBJ2-1	TGTGCCTGGAGTGCGACCAATTACAATGAGCAGTTCTTC	CAWSATNYNEQFF
.	.	TRBV27	TRBJ2-1	TGTGCCAGCAGTTTCCTCCCCCGGGGTAGCGTAATGTACAATGAGCAGTTCTTC	CASSFLPRGSVMYNEQFF
.	.	TRBV19	TRBJ2-7	TGTGCCAGTAGTATACAGGGCTCCTACGAGCAGTACTTC	CASSIQGSYEQYF
TRBD2	.	TRBV12-3/TRBV12-4	TRBJ2-7	TGTGCCAGCAGCAAACAATCACTAGCGCACGAGCAGTACTTC	CASSKQSLAHEQYF
.	few	TRBV7-3	TRBJ1-1	TGTGCCAGCAGCTTGACATCGAACACTGAAGCTTTCTTT	CASSLTSNTEAFF
.	.	TRBV30	TRBJ1-1	TGTGCCTGGAGTGTAATCAGGCCGCCCCGGGGAAGCTTGATGAACACTGAAGCTTTCTTT	CAWSVIRPPRGSLMNTEAFF
.	once	TRBV7-6	TRBJ2-5	TGTGCCAGCAGCTTAGGAGGGACGGAACAAGAGACCCAGTACTTC	CASSLGGTEQETQYF
TRBD2	.	TRBV28	TRBJ2-4	TGTGCCAGCACGGGAGGGGCGGCCAAAAACATTCAGTACTTC	CASTGGAAKNIQYF
TRBD2	.	TRBV15	TRBJ2-1	TGTGCCACCAGCAGAGAGGAACGTTTAGCGGGGTTGAACAATGAGCAGTTCTTC	CATSREERLAGLNNEQFF
.	.	TRBV20-1	TRBJ1-3	TGCAGTGCTACGGACACCCACTCTGGAAACACCATATATTTT	CSATDTHSGNTIYF
.	.	TRBV20-1	TRBJ1-4	TGCAGTGCTAGACTATACGGGGGTGGGACTAATGAAAAACTGTTTTTT	CSARLYGGGTNEKLFF
.	.	TRBV3-1	TRBJ2-1	TGTGCCAGCAGCCAACCCCGTAATGAGCAGTTCTTC	CASSQPRNEQFF
.	.	TRBV6-2/TRBV6-3	TRBJ2-2	TGTGCCAGCAGATTGAGGGCCGGGGAGCTGTTTTTT	CASRLRAGELFF
.	.	TRBV28	TRBJ2-5	TGTGCCAGCAGTTTACCGTTCACTAGTAAGGAGACCCAGTACTTC	CASSLPFTSKETQYF
.	.	TRBV29-1	TRBJ2-7	TGCAGCGTTGAAGGTGAAGGGACCTACGAGCAGTACTTC	CSVEGEGTYEQYF
.	.	TRBV18	TRBJ2-1	TGTGCCAGCTCACCAGAGACTAGTCGCAATGAGCAGTTCTTC	CASSPETSRNEQFF
.	.	TRBV6-6	TRBJ2-3	TGTGCCAGCAGTTGGATAAGCACAGATACGCAGTATTTT	CASSWISTDTQYF
.	.	TRBV5-1	TRBJ1-1	TGCGCCAGCAGCGCGTTGGGGGGTTCCACTGAAGCTTTCTTT	CASSALGGSTEAFF
.	few	TRBV14	TRBJ2-5	TGTGCCAGCAGCCATCTCAGGGCCCCCCAGTACTTC	CASSHLRAPQYF